Listed here are 25 T cell receptor beta chains from one sample, sequenced in a study of T-cell reconstitution after alpha-beta-depleted transplantation in children. For TCRbeta, the library was prepared with unique molecular identifiers. TCRdb ran MiXCR on the PCR reads and lists one entry per CDR3 protein. The repertoire holds a few hundred thousand distinct CDR3 sequences, with roughly 44% as singletons. The sequencing used PBMCs, collected before TCRalphabeta/CD19-depleted stem cell transplant. Source of these receptors: a girl aged 2 to 9 with aplastic anemia, due to receive a stem cell transplant.

This chain uses TRBV28 with TRBJ2-2; unclear D gene. V shed 6 bases and J shed 1 base, with 12 bases lying between them. Germline V gene sequence: CDR1 MDHEN, CDR2 SYDVKM. The CDR3 sequence is 15 residues long. This CDR3 is CASSISAQNTGELFF. Written as DNA, the CDR3 is TGTGCCAGCAGCATAAGCGCCCAGAACACCGGGGAGCTGTTTTTT. Variable domain in full (rest from reference TRBV28 and TRBJ2-2): DVKVTQSSRYLVKRTGEKVFLECVQDMDHENMFWYRQDPGLGLRLIYFSYDVKMKEKGDIPEGYSVSREKKERFSLILESASTNQTSMYLCASSISAQNTGELFFGEGSRLTVL.

V is TRBV12-3 or TRBV12-4 and J is TRBJ2-7, with D uncertain. CDR3 length: 15 residues. The V end lost 7 bases, the J end lost 0 bases, and 16 bases lay between the germline ends. The CDR3 here is CASIPGAHSSYEQYF. The CDR3 nucleotides are TGTGCCAGCATTCCAGGAGCTCATAGCTCCTACGAGCAGTACTTC.

The V call is TRBV5-1, the J call TRBJ2-4; no clear D gene. Trimming pared 0 bases from V and 0 bases from J, leaving 7 bases between. Germline loops: CDR1 SGHRS, CDR2 YFSETQ. There are 15 residues in the CDR3. The CDR3 nucleotides read TGCGCCAGCAGCTTGGCTGTGATAGCCAAAAACATTCAGTACTTC. Translating gives CASSLAVIAKNIQYF.

The chain employs TRBV29-1 and TRBJ1-1; D gene ambiguous. The CDR3 spans 12 residues. V was trimmed by 1 base and J by 4 bases, leaving 7 bases between them. The germline V gene encodes CDR1 SQVTM and CDR2 ANQGSEA. The CDR3 region is CSVEVTPTEAFF. CDR3 sequence (DNA): TGCAGCGTTGAAGTTACCCCCACTGAAGCTTTCTTT.

The chain recombines TRBV25-1 with TRBJ2-3; D ambiguous. V lost 4 bases to trimming and J lost 3 bases, with 11 bases between them. Germline V gene lookup returns CDR1 MGHDK and CDR2 SYGVNS. The CDR3 totals 14 residues. CDR3 in DNA: TGTGCCAGCAGTGGTCCCCGGATGACAGATACGCAGTATTTT. This codes for CASSGPRMTDTQYF.

This clonotype was seen once. A much larger clone lies one base from this, so it may be a read error. The V and J genes are TRBV7-3 and TRBJ2-2, with 8 positions matching TRBD1. The CDR3 has 14 residues. Germline V CDR1 and CDR2: SGHTA, FQGTGA. V trimming: 4 bases; J trimming: 7 bases; junction bases outside the gene matches: 5. The CDR3 spells CASSSGGFGGELFF. CDR3 sequence (DNA): TGTGCCAGCAGCTCAGGGGGCTTTGGCGGGGAGCTGTTTTTT.

With regard to this clonotype: Since a much larger clone is just one base distant, this may be a read error. The V call is TRBV19, the J call TRBJ2-6; 7 bases are shared with TRBD1. Germline CDR1 reads LNHDA; CDR2 reads SQIVND (reference sequence). The CDR3 runs to 17 residues. The CDR3 sequence is CASSTETGLPGANVMTF. CDR3 nucleotide sequence: TGTGCCAGTAGTACTGAGACAGGGTTACCTGGGGCCAACGTCATGACTTTC.

This clonotype was seen just once. The chain uses TRBV29-1 and TRBJ2-1; D might be TRBD2 (6 bases). Trimming took off 5 bases at V and 7 bases at J, with 18 bases between the two ends. CDR1 is SQVTM and CDR2 is ANQGSEA in the germline V gene. The CDR3 totals 14 residues. Here the CDR3 reads CSVRRPGLMNEQFF. The CDR3 region has the DNA TGCAGCGTTCGTAGACCGGGACTTATGAATGAGCAGTTCTTC.

This chain uses TRBV5-1 with TRBJ1-5, with D uncertain. This CDR3 region has 15 residues. Trimming left V 4 bases short and J 3 bases short, with 14 bases between. Germline V CDR1 and CDR2: SGHRS, YFSETQ. The CDR3 protein is CASSQVPGDNQPQHF. The CDR3 DNA sequence: TGCGCCAGCAGCCAGGTCCCAGGCGACAATCAGCCCCAGCATTTT.

The V and J genes are TRBV20-1 and TRBJ1-2, with D maybe TRBD1 (6 bases). The CDR3 runs to 15 residues. The V gene lost 5 bases and the J gene lost 8 bases, with 24 bases spanning the gap. Germline loops: CDR1 DFQATT, CDR2 SNEGSKA (reference sequence). In nucleotides, the CDR3 is TGCAGTGCTGACCCCGAAACAGGGCTCGCGGGGGGCTACACCTTC. It specifies CSADPETGLAGGYTF.

The CDR3 protein is CASTERELPPYNEQFF. DNA of the CDR3: TGTGCCAGCACTGAACGGGAGTTGCCCCCTTACAATGAGCAGTTCTTC. This chain uses TRBV6-2 or TRBV6-3 with TRBJ2-1; D is possibly TRBD2 (6 bases). Germline V CDR1 and CDR2: MNHEY, SVGEGT. The CDR3 runs 16 residues. With 7 bases removed from V and 4 bases from J, the gap between germline ends came to 20 bases.

The J gene is TRBJ2-1, the V gene TRBV20-1; a possible D gene is TRBD2 (6 bases). This CDR3 region has 13 residues. Germline CDR1 DFQATT, CDR2 SNEGSKA (reference sequence). The V end was cut by 6 bases, the J end by 1 base, with 10 bases between. The CDR3 DNA sequence: TGCAGTGCCCCCGGGACTTCCTACAATGAGCAGTTCTTC. As protein: CSAPGTSYNEQFF.

This clonotype was picked up a small number of times. The chain uses TRBV29-1 and TRBJ1-3; TRBD1 is a possible D gene (5 bases). V shed 4 bases and J shed 0 bases, with 7 bases lying between them. Germline lookup yields CDR1 SQVTM and CDR2 ANQGSEA. The CDR3 sequence is 13 residues long. The CDR3 loop is CSVGTSSGNTIYF. The CDR3 nucleotides are TGCAGCGTTGGGACAAGCTCTGGAAACACCATATATTTT.

The table lists this clonotype with a few counts. This sequence joins TRBV6-1 and TRBJ2-7; D is uncertain. The CDR3 is 15 residues long. Trimming shortened V by 6 bases and J by 0 bases, and 15 bases separated the two germline ends. The germline V gene encodes CDR1 MNHNS and CDR2 SASEGT. The CDR3 loop reads CASSDRATVSYEQYF. CDR3 in DNA: TGTGCCAGCAGCGACCGGGCCACAGTCTCCTACGAGCAGTACTTC.

This clonotype was found a few times. Here the CDR3 reads CASTQGLAGGVRAQGEQFF. As DNA, the CDR3 is TGTGCCAGCACCCAAGGGCTAGCGGGAGGTGTTAGGGCTCAAGGTGAGCAGTTCTTC. The chain combines TRBV2 with TRBJ2-1, with 11 bases matching TRBD2. The CDR3 is 19 residues long. V shed 7 bases and J 9 bases; nucleotides not matched to a gene: 23. Germline lookup yields CDR1 SNHLY and CDR2 FYNNEI.

The chain employs TRBV15 and TRBJ2-3; tentatively, D is TRBD1 or TRBD2 (5 bases each). Germline V gene data show CDR1 as LNHNV and CDR2 as YYDKDF (reference sequence). With 3 bases removed from V and 5 bases from J, the gap between germline ends came to 9 bases. There are 13 residues in the CDR3. The CDR3 region is CATSSRDRDTQYF. In DNA form, the CDR3 reads TGTGCCACCAGCAGCAGGGACCGAGATACGCAGTATTTT.

The chain combines TRBV7-8 with TRBJ2-1, with D hard to call. The germline V gene encodes CDR1 SGHVS and CDR2 FQNEAQ. The CDR3 consists of 14 residues. Trimming removed 5 bases at V and 2 bases at J, with 10 bases between. The CDR3 sequence is CASSPLGTYNEQFF. CDR3 bases: TGTGCCAGCAGCCCCCTAGGAACCTACAATGAGCAGTTCTTC.

This clonotype was observed at least ten times. The genes are TRBV5-1 and TRBJ1-1, with TRBD1 matching 9 bases. The ends lost 1 base at V and 5 bases at J; junction bases unmatched: 6. The CDR3 is made up of 15 amino acids. CDR1 and CDR2 from the germline V gene are SGHRS and YFSETQ. The CDR3 here is CASSLSLTGGTEAFF. The CDR3 bases are TGCGCCAGCAGCTTGAGTTTGACAGGGGGAACTGAAGCTTTCTTT.

The chain couples TRBV5-1 to TRBJ2-1, with 9 bases lining up with TRBD2. V lost 4 bases to trimming and J lost 2 bases; unmatched junction nucleotides: 10. CDR3 length: 17 amino acids. CDR1 is SGHRS and CDR2 is YFSETQ in the germline V gene. CDR3 nucleotides: TGCGCCAGCAGCAAGAACATAGCGGGGGATCCCTACAATGAGCAGTTCTTC. Its translation: CASSKNIAGDPYNEQFF.

The chain has TRBV6-1 and TRBJ2-1; TRBD2 is a possible D gene (5 bases). Germline V gene lookup returns CDR1 MNHNS and CDR2 SASEGT. The CDR3 length is 14 residues. V gave up 5 bases and J gave up 3 bases, with 11 bases separating them. The chain's CDR3 is CASSQQRLYNEQFF. In DNA form, the CDR3 reads TGTGCCAGCAGTCAGCAGCGGCTCTACAATGAGCAGTTCTTC.

This rearrangement joins TRBV10-3 to TRBJ2-3; a weak D match, TRBD1 (5 bases). Trimming left V 7 bases short and J 2 bases short, with 10 bases between. Germline CDR1 is ENHRY and CDR2 is SYGVKD. This CDR3 spans 13 amino acids. This chain's CDR3 is CAIMGQHTDTQYF. The CDR3 DNA reads TGTGCCATCATGGGGCAGCACACAGATACGCAGTATTTT.

The V and J genes are TRBV6-2 or TRBV6-3 and TRBJ2-2; 7 bases align to TRBD1. Per germline, CDR1 MNHEY and CDR2 SVGEGT. This CDR3 spans 14 amino acids. V was pared by 11 bases and J by 0 bases, with 6 bases of the junction left unmatched. DNA of the CDR3: TGTGCCGGACAAGGGACAGCGAACACCGGGGAGCTGTTTTTT. Protein sequence: CAGQGTANTGELFF.

The genes are TRBV24-1 and TRBJ2-2; 9 bases line up with TRBD1. The length of the CDR3 is 16 residues. Germline CDR1 reads KGHDR; CDR2 reads SFDVKD. J lost 8 bases, V lost 3 bases, and 9 bases had no gene match. The CDR3 here is CATSDAGTGISGELFF. The CDR3 DNA follows: TGTGCCACCAGTGATGCCGGGACAGGGATCAGTGGGGAGCTGTTTTTT.

This clonotype was recorded many times. The chain uses TRBV20-1 and TRBJ2-7; D is ambiguous. Germline CDR1 DFQATT, CDR2 SNEGSKA (reference sequence). V shed 6 bases and J shed 1 base, with 10 bases lying between them. The CDR3 spans 12 residues. This CDR3 is CSARTDSYEQYF. The CDR3 coding sequence is TGCAGTGCCAGGACCGATTCCTACGAGCAGTACTTC.

The chain joins TRBV5-1 to TRBJ2-7, with unresolved D. The germline V gene encodes CDR1 SGHRS and CDR2 YFSETQ. The CDR3 totals 14 residues. Trimming stripped 2 bases from V and 4 bases from J, with 13 bases between. This CDR3 is CASSFAGRMYEQYF. For the CDR3, the DNA is TGCGCCAGCAGCTTTGCAGGACGGATGTACGAGCAGTACTTC. Together with reference TRBV5-1 and TRBJ2-7, the CDR3 gives the full variable domain: KAGVTQTPRYLIKTRGQQVTLSCSPISGHRSVSWYQQTPGQGLQFLFEYFSETQRNKGNFPGRFSGRQFSNSRSEMNVSTLELGDSALYLCASSFAGRMYEQYFGPGTRLTVT.